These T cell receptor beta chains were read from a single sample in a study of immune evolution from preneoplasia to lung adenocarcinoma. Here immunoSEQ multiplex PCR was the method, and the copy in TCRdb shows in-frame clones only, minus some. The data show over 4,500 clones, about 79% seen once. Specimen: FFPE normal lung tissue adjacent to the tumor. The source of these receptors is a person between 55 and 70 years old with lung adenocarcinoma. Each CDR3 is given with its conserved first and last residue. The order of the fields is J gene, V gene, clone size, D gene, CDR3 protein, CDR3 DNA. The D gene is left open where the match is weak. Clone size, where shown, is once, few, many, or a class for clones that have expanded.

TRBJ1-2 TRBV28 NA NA CASSLNFGYTF TGTGCCAGCAGTTTAAACTTCGGCTACACCTTC
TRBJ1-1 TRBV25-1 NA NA CASSEGMGGYTEAFF TGTGCCAGCAGTGAAGGAATGGGTGGTTACACTGAAGCTTTCTTT
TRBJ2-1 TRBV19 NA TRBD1 CASSLEGTGTAYNEQFF TGTGCCAGTAGTCTTGAAGGGACAGGGACCGCGTACAATGAGCAGTTCTTC
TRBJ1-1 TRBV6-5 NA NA CASSAVLSGTEAFF TGTGCCAGCAGCGCCGTCTTGTCGGGCACTGAAGCTTTCTTT
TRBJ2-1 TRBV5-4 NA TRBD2 CATGSGGRYNEQFF TGTGCCACCGGATCGGGAGGTCGCTACAATGAGCAGTTCTTC
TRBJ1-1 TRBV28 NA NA CASSFSGGGTEAFF TGTGCCAGCAGTTTTTCGGGTGGTGGGACTGAAGCTTTCTTT
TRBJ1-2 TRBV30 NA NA CAWRDGTSYTF TGTGCCTGGAGGGATGGGACGAGCTACACCTTC
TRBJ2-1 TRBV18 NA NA CASSRGQGGYNEQFF TGTGCCAGCTCCCGGGGCCAGGGGGGGTACAATGAGCAGTTCTTC
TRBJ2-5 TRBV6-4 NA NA CASNGRGEETQYF TGTGCCAGCAACGGCAGGGGTGAAGAGACCCAGTACTTC
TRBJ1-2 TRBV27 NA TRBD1 CASSYFSGGPPYGYTF TGTGCCAGCAGTTATTTTTCAGGGGGCCCGCCCTATGGCTACACCTTC
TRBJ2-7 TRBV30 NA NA CAWSWTDYEQYF TGTGCCTGGAGTTGGACAGACTACGAGCAGTACTTC
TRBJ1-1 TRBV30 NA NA CALVGRDTEAFF TGTGCCTTGGTGGGGAGGGACACTGAAGCTTTCTTT
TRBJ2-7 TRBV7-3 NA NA CASSLAPARNDEQYF TGTGCCAGCAGCTTAGCCCCGGCGAGGAATGACGAGCAGTACTTC
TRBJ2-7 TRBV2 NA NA CASSEALAGSNYEQYF TGTGCCAGCAGTGAAGCGCTTGCCGGATCCAACTACGAGCAGTACTTC
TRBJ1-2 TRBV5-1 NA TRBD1 CASSLAGTGTSNYGYTF TGCGCCAGCAGCTTGGCTGGGACAGGGACGTCTAACTATGGCTACACCTTC
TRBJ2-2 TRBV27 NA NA CASSAGLYRNTGELFF TGTGCCAGCAGTGCTGGACTGTATAGGAACACCGGGGAGCTGTTTTTT
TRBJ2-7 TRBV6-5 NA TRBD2 CASSTGGLGYEQYF TGTGCCAGCAGTACCGGGGGACTAGGCTACGAGCAGTACTTC
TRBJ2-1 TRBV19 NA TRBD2 CASSLGTSGYNEQFF TGTGCCAGTAGTCTCGGGACTAGCGGATACAATGAGCAGTTCTTC
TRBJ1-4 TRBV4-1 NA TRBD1 CASSQTGQGLNEKLFF TGCGCCAGCAGCCAAACGGGACAGGGCCTTAATGAAAAACTGTTTTTT
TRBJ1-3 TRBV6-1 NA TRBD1 CASSPGGHSGNTIYF TGTGCCAGCAGCCCAGGGGGCCACTCTGGAAACACCATATATTTT
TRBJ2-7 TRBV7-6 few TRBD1 CASSPTGGEQYF TGTGCCAGCAGCCCGACAGGGGGCGAGCAGTACTTC
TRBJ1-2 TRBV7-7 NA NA CASSLGTPNYGYTF TGTGCTAGCAGCTTAGGGACACCGAACTATGGCTACACCTTC
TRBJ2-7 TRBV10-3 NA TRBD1 CAISGPGDRGYSYEQYF TGTGCCATCAGCGGACCCGGCGACAGGGGGTACTCCTACGAGCAGTACTTC
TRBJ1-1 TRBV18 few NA CASSPIQGSAEAFF TGTGCCAGCTCACCGATTCAGGGGTCGGCTGAAGCTTTCTTT
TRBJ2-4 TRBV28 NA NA CASSLLGSLAKNIQYF TGTGCCAGCAGTTTACTAGGGTCACTAGCCAAAAACATTCAGTACTTC
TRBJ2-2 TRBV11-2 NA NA CASGYRRNTGELFF TGTGCCAGCGGATACCGGCGCAACACCGGGGAGCTGTTTTTT
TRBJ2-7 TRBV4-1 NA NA CASSQGGMGYYEQYF TGCGCCAGCAGCCAAGGGGGGATGGGGTACTACGAGCAGTACTTC
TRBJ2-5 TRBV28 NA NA CASSGVRLVGETQYF TGTGCCAGCAGTGGTGTGAGACTAGTTGGAGAGACCCAGTACTTC
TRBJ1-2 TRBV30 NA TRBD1 CAWSVQGDYGYTF TGTGCCTGGAGTGTACAGGGGGACTATGGCTACACCTTC
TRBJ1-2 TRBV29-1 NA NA CSVEFEYGYTF TGCAGCGTTGAATTCGAATATGGCTACACCTTC
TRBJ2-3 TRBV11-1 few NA CASSFGGGTQYF TGTGCCAGCAGCTTTGGTGGGGGTACGCAGTATTTT
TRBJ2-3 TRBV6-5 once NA CASSYSYITKQDTQYF TGTGCCAGCAGTTACTCGTATATAACTAAACAGGATACGCAGTATTTT
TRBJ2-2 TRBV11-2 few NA CASSSSTGELFF TGTGCCAGCAGCTCCTCGACCGGGGAGCTGTTTTTT
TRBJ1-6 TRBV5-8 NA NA CASSSWGGLNSPLHF TGTGCCAGCAGCTCCTGGGGAGGGCTTAATTCACCCCTCCACTTT
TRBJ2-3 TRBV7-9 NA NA CASSRSTDTQYF TGTGCCAGCAGCCGCTCCACAGATACGCAGTATTTT
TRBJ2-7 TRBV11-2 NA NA CASSPQGFEQYF TGTGCCAGCAGCCCCCAAGGATTCGAGCAGTACTTC
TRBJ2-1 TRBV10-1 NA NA CASSESTLGTGSSGNRLDEQFF TGCGCCAGCAGTGAGTCGACGCTCGGGACAGGGAGTAGCGGGAATCGGTTGGATGAGCAGTTCTTC
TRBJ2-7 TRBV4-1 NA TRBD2 CASSYQVAGPYEQYF TGCGCCAGCAGTTATCAGGTAGCGGGCCCCTACGAGCAGTACTTC
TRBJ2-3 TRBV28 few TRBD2 CASTYGGAKADTQYF TGTGCCAGCACCTACGGGGGGGCGAAGGCAGATACGCAGTATTTT
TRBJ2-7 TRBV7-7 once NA CASSPRQEGEQYF TGTGCTAGCAGCCCGAGACAGGAGGGCGAGCAGTACTTC
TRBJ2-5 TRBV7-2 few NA CASSSGPQGTKTQYF TGTGCCAGCAGCTCCGGGCCACAGGGCACAAAGACCCAGTACTTC
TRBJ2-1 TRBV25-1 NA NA CASRPSGLNNNEQFF TGTGCCAGCAGGCCCAGCGGGTTAAATAACAATGAGCAGTTCTTC
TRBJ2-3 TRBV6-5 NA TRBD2 CASSYSAGITDTQYF TGTGCCAGCAGTTACTCAGCGGGGATTACAGATACGCAGTATTTT
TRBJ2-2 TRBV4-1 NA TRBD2 CASSQSGLAGWAGELFF TGCGCCAGCAGCCAATCGGGACTAGCGGGGTGGGCCGGGGAGCTGTTTTTT
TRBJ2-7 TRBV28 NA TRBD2 CASSSRKAGRYEQYF TGTGCCAGCAGTTCCCGGAAAGCGGGAAGGTACGAGCAGTACTTC
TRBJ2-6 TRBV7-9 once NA CASSPLTGANVLTF TGTGCCAGCAGCCCTTTGACAGGGGCCAACGTCCTGACTTTC
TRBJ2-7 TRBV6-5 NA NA CASSSGGDGSYEQYF TGTGCCAGCAGTTCGGGCGGGGACGGATCCTACGAGCAGTACTTC
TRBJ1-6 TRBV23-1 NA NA CASTLGQDFAPLHF TGCGCCAGTACCCTCGGGCAGGACTTCGCACCCCTCCACTTT
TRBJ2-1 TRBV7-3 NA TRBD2 CASSFSGRTYNEQFF TGTGCCAGCAGCTTTAGCGGGAGGACCTACAATGAGCAGTTCTTC
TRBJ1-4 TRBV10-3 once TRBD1 CAIRGQGQSLEKLFF TGTGCCATCAGGGGACAGGGCCAAAGTCTGGAAAAACTGTTTTTT